This TCR beta chain stems from a study of shared clonotypes between healthy human individuals. The germline V gene has CDR1 KGHSH and CDR2 LQKENI. The CDR3 is 13 amino acids. V was cut by 6 bases and J by 4 bases, with 9 bases left in between. Sequencing used immunoSEQ multiplex PCR; TCRdb keeps in-frame clones, though not all of them. The sample consists of about 300,000 clones, approximately 74% of them appearing once. The sequenced sample consisted of memory CD4+ T cells sorted from blood. The subset was: CD45RA-negative fraction. The sequence came from a man aged 25-40 years in good health. The chain combines TRBV18 with TRBJ1-4; D is ambiguous. The DNA of the CDR3 is TGTGCCAGCTCGGAGAGGCGTAATGAAAAACTGTTTTTT. Translated: CASSERRNEKLFF.